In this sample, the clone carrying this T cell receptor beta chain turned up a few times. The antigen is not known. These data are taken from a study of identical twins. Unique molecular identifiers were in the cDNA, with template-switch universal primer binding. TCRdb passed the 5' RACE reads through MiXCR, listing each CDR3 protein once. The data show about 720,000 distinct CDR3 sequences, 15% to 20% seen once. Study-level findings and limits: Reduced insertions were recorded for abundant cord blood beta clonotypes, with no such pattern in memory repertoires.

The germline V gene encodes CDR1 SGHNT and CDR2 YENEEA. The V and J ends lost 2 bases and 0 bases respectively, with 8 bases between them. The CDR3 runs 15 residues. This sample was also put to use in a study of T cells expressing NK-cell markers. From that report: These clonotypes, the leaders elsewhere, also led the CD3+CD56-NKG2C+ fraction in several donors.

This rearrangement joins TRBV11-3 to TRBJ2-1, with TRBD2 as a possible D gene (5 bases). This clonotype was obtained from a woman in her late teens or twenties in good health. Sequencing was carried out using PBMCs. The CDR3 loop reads CASSLKRSSYNEQFF. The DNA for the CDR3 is TGTGCCAGCAGCTTAAAGCGGAGCTCCTACAATGAGCAGTTCTTC.